These 3 T cell receptor beta chains originate from one sample sequenced in a study of technical replicates of blood from several donors. Generated by immunoSEQ multiplex PCR, the TCRdb table keeps only in-frame clones and is missing some. The sample records tens of thousands of clones, about 96% being singletons. The specimen sequenced was T cells isolated from PBMCs. The receptors stem from a human donor in good health.

V and J are TRBV19 and TRBJ2-2; 13 bases line up with TRBD2. In germline, CDR1 is LNHDA, CDR2 SQIVND (reference sequence). This CDR3 has 16 amino acids. J lost 6 bases, V lost 1 base, and 2 bases had no gene match. The CDR3: CASSIALAGGAGELFF. DNA for the CDR3: TGTGCCAGTAGTATAGCACTAGCGGGAGGGGCCGGGGAGCTGTTTTTT. The whole variable domain, filled in from reference TRBV19 and TRBJ2-2, reads DGGITQSPKYLFRKEGQNVTLSCEQNLNHDAMYWYRQDPGQGLRLIYYSQIVNDFQKGDIAEGYSVSREKKESFPLTVTSAQKNPTAFYLCASSIALAGGAGELFFGEGSRLTVL.

This chain connects TRBV6-5 to TRBJ2-7; tentatively, D is TRBD1 (5 bases). This CDR3 contains 14 residues. Trimming removed 1 base from V and 3 bases from J, with 10 bases in between. CDR1 and CDR2 (germline): MNHEY, SVGAGI. CDR3 sequence: CASSYWAGHYEQYF. In nucleotides, the CDR3 is TGTGCCAGCAGTTACTGGGCAGGGCACTACGAGCAGTACTTC.

The chain uses TRBV19 and TRBJ2-3, with D tentatively TRBD1 (5 bases). Germline V gene lookup returns CDR1 LNHDA and CDR2 SQIVND (reference sequence). The CDR3 is 14 residues long. V lost 4 bases to trimming and J lost 4 bases, with 12 bases between them. The CDR3 protein is CASSRQGEPDTQYF. In DNA, the CDR3 is TGTGCCAGTAGTAGGCAGGGCGAGCCAGATACGCAGTATTTT.